This is a list of T cell receptor beta chains from one sample in a study of blood T cell repertoires in COVID-19. Data came from immunoSEQ multiplex PCR; TCRdb stores just in-frame clones and leaves some out. In the table there are about 100,000 clones, 70% to 90% of which are singletons. The sample consisted of peripheral blood. All receptors come from a human donor in a cohort sampled during active COVID-19. Both conserved end residues are part of each CDR3. D genes are given only for firm matches. Some rows have no size entry. The others give once, few or many, or a class for an expanded clone.

TRBD1	TRBV11-2	TRBJ1-1	12	.	TGTGCCAGCAGCCCGGGGACAGGGCAAGCTTTCTTT	CASSPGTGQAFF
.	TRBV28	TRBJ2-7	16	.	TGTGCCAGCAGATTAGGGACAACACACGGCGACTCCGAGCAGTACTTC	CASRLGTTHGDSEQYF
.	TRBV12-5	TRBJ2-6	18	once	TGTGCTAGTGGTTTGGGGGGAACAGGCGTCTCTGGGGCCAACGTCCTGACTTTC	CASGLGGTGVSGANVLTF
.	TRBV28	TRBJ1-1	15	once	TGTGCCAGCAGTGGATTGGACAGCCGGAACACTGAAGCTTTCTTT	CASSGLDSRNTEAFF
.	TRBV18	TRBJ1-1	14	.	TGTGCCAGCTCAGGAGGATTCGTAGGGACTGAAGCTTTCTTT	CASSGGFVGTEAFF
TRBD1	TRBV5-1	TRBJ1-1	14	.	TGCGCCAGCAGCGCCCAGACAGGGAGCGGTGAAGCTTTCTTT	CASSAQTGSGEAFF
.	TRBV6-6	TRBJ1-1	15	.	TGTGCCAGCAGTTACTCGATCCCCAGGGGCACTGAAGCTTTCTTT	CASSYSIPRGTEAFF
.	TRBV18	TRBJ2-2	14	.	TGTGCCAGCTCTCGCGACTTAAACACCGGGGAGCTGTTTTTT	CASSRDLNTGELFF
.	TRBV3-1/TRBV3-2	TRBJ2-5	13	.	TGTGCCAGCAGCCCGTTTATCCAAGAGACCCAGTACTTC	CASSPFIQETQYF
.	TRBV5-1	TRBJ2-2	15	few	TGCGCCAGCAGCCAAAGGACAGCGAACACCGGGGAGCTGTTTTTT	CASSQRTANTGELFF
.	TRBV7-9	TRBJ2-7	14	few	TGTGCCAGCAGCCCCGGGGTCTATCCCTACGAGCAGTACTTC	CASSPGVYPYEQYF
TRBD1	TRBV14	TRBJ1-2	13	.	TGTGCCAGCAGCCCGCAGGGGGCGGGTGGCTACACCTTC	CASSPQGAGGYTF
.	TRBV7-6	TRBJ1-1	13	.	TGTGCCAGCAGCTTAGGACAAAACACTGAAGCTTTCTTT	CASSLGQNTEAFF
.	TRBV10-3	TRBJ2-5	15	.	TGTGCCATCAGTGAGGCAGGATGGTACCAAGAGACCCAGTACTTC	CAISEAGWYQETQYF
.	TRBV7-2	TRBJ2-3	14	.	TGTGCCAGCAGCCGGGACTTCAACACAGATACGCAGTATTTT	CASSRDFNTDTQYF
TRBD2	TRBV28	TRBJ2-1	13	.	TGTGCCAGTCTAGCGGGCTCCTACAATGAGCAGTTCTTC	CASLAGSYNEQFF
TRBD2	TRBV5-8	TRBJ2-1	16	.	TGTGCCAGCAGCCGGTATAGCGGGAGATGGGACAATGAGCAGTTCTTC	CASSRYSGRWDNEQFF
.	TRBV12-5	TRBJ2-7	13	.	TGTGCTAGTGGCCGCGGCGGCACCTACGAGCAGTACTTC	CASGRGGTYEQYF
.	TRBV5-1	TRBJ1-1	16	.	TGCGCCAGCAGCCCCCGTGTGGGAGGGGACTTACCTGAAGCTTTCTTT	CASSPRVGGDLPEAFF
.	TRBV6-2/TRBV6-3	TRBJ1-1	14	.	TGTGCCAGCAGTTACCCGCGGGAAAACACTGAAGCTTTCTTT	CASSYPRENTEAFF
TRBD2	TRBV19	TRBJ2-1	18	.	TGTGCCAGTAGTACTTTTTTGAAGGGCGGGAGAACCGACAATGAGCAGTTCTTC	CASSTFLKGGRTDNEQFF
TRBD1	TRBV5-1	TRBJ2-2	17	.	TGCGCCAGCAGCTTGGCTCGGACAGGGGCGAACACCGGGGAGCTGTTTTTT	CASSLARTGANTGELFF
.	TRBV18	TRBJ1-3	16	.	TGTGCCAGCTCACCGTTCAGGGAAACTACTGGAAACACCATATATTTT	CASSPFRETTGNTIYF
.	TRBV4-1	TRBJ2-3	14	.	TGCGCCAGCAGCCAGGGCCAGGACACAGATACGCAGTATTTT	CASSQGQDTDTQYF